This T cell receptor beta chain was captured in a study of a mutant IDH1 vaccine in newly diagnosed glioma. The CDR3 runs to 14 residues. Germline CDR1 is MNHEY and CDR2 is SMNVEV (reference sequence). Trimming removed 0 bases at V and 0 bases at J, with 6 bases between. As to this clone: Its antigen is still unknown.

Profiled with immunoSEQ multiplex PCR; TCRdb holds only in-frame clones, not every one. Counted here are fewer than 150,000 clones, approximately 87% occurring once; the ten biggest clones make up 0.61%. Time point noted: week 11, during vaccination. What each vaccine dose contained was 300 ug of mutant IDH1 20-mer peptide, accompanied by topical imiquimod. J is TRBJ2-7 and V is TRBV27; unclear D gene. The clonotype originates from a woman aged 50 to 60 with glioma. The sequences come from PBMCs, collected from a glioma patient whose treatment included an IDH1 peptide vaccine. CDR3 coding DNA: TGTGCCAGCAGTTTATCTCCCGACTCCTACGAGCAGTACTTC. Its protein is CASSLSPDSYEQYF.